These 9 T cell receptor beta chains were sequenced from one sample in a study of cytomegalovirus exposure and HLA in healthy donors. The PCR had 60 Vbeta and 13 Jbeta primers. The table came from immunoSEQ multiplex PCR; TCRdb's copy has only in-frame clones and leaves some out. Here the sample spans around 190,000 clones, about 85% being singletons. The specimen sequenced was PBMCs. The receptors come from a woman in her forties or fifties in good health and CMV-seronegative.

A single count supports this clone. V gene TRBV9 combines with J gene TRBJ2-3; 9 bases fit TRBD2. Germline loops: CDR1 SGDLS, CDR2 YYNGEE. Trimming cost V 1 base and J 5 bases; bases outside gene matches: 5. This CDR3 comprises 15 residues. The chain's CDR3 is CASSVSSAGGDTQYF. CDR3 DNA sequence: TGTGCCAGCAGCGTATCATCAGCGGGGGGAGATACGCAGTATTTT. Together with reference TRBV9 and TRBJ2-3, the CDR3 gives the full variable domain: DSGVTQTPKHLITATGQRVTLRCSPRSGDLSVYWYQQSLDQGLQFLIQYYNGEERAKGNILERFSAQQFPDLHSELNLSSLELGDSALYFCASSVSSAGGDTQYFGPGTRLTVL.

Here the CDR3 DNA reads TGCGCCAGCGCCGCTGGGGGGAACTATGGCTACACCTTC. Protein product: CASAAGGNYGYTF. The chain joins TRBV5-1 to TRBJ1-2; D is possibly TRBD1 (5 bases). CDR3 size: 13 residues. Germline values: CDR1 SGHRS, CDR2 YFSETQ. V was trimmed by 7 bases and J by 2 bases, leaving 12 bases between them.

The rearrangement joins TRBV10-3 to TRBJ2-7; D unresolved. Germline values: CDR1 ENHRY, CDR2 SYGVKD. The V and J ends lost 0 bases and 3 bases respectively, with 6 bases between them. This CDR3 has 13 residues. CDR3 region: CAISESRGYEQYF. The CDR3 DNA follows: TGTGCCATCAGTGAGTCAAGAGGCTACGAGCAGTACTTC.

This clone was detected once. The J gene is TRBJ1-1, the V gene TRBV25-1, with no clear D. The ends were cut back, 1 base at V and 5 bases at J, with 14 bases in the middle. The CDR3 totals 15 residues. Germline CDR1 reads MGHDK; CDR2 reads SYGVNS. CDR3 nucleotide sequence: TGTGCCAGCAGTGAATTAGGCGGGAGGTGGACTGAAGCTTTCTTT. It translates to CASSELGGRWTEAFF.

The CDR3 bases are TGTGCCAGCAGCTCAGGGGACGGGGAGGAGACCCAGTACTTC. Translating it yields CASSSGDGEETQYF. The chain employs TRBV9 and TRBJ2-5, with D perhaps matching TRBD1 (6 bases). The V and J ends lost 4 bases and 5 bases respectively, with 15 bases between them. Germline V CDR1 and CDR2: SGDLS, YYNGEE. This CDR3 is 14 amino acids long.

V gene TRBV7-9 combines with J gene TRBJ1-1, with 7 bases that match TRBD1. The CDR3 has 14 amino acids. Germline values: CDR1 SEHNR, CDR2 FQNEAQ (reference sequence). J lost 4 bases, V lost 2 bases, and 4 bases had no gene match. This chain's CDR3 is CASSLRGQLTEAFF. The CDR3 DNA reads as TGTGCCAGCAGCTTAAGGGGGCAGCTCACTGAAGCTTTCTTT.

This clone was seen once. The chain is built from TRBV7-8 and TRBJ2-1, with D perhaps matching TRBD1 (5 bases). The germline V and J ends were trimmed by 2 bases and 0 bases, with 8 bases remaining between them. This CDR3 spans 15 amino acids. The germline V gene has CDR1 SGHVS and CDR2 FQNEAQ. DNA for the CDR3: TGTGCCAGCAGCTTAACCGACAGCTCCTACAATGAGCAGTTCTTC. It codes for CASSLTDSSYNEQFF.

The V gene is TRBV10-3, the J gene TRBJ1-3; D ambiguous. This CDR3 has 14 amino acids. Trimming pared 7 bases from V and 0 bases from J, leaving 10 bases between. Germline-derived CDR1 and CDR2 are ENHRY and SYGVKD. The CDR3 reads CAIMQEGSGNTIYF. The CDR3 DNA follows: TGTGCCATCATGCAGGAGGGCTCTGGAAACACCATATATTTT.

This rearrangement joins TRBV12-2 to TRBJ1-1; the tabulated D call, TRBD1, remains unverified against the DNA. TRBV12-2 is a documented pseudogene. The CDR3 loop spans 14 amino acids. CDR3 residues: CASRPTGLNTEAFF. CDR3 DNA: TGTGCAAGTCGCCCGACAGGTTTGAACACTGAAGCTTTCTTT.